This T cell receptor (beta chain) was recovered during a study of blood T cell repertoires in COVID-19. The table came from immunoSEQ multiplex PCR; TCRdb's copy has only in-frame clones and leaves some out. Here the sample spans some 130,000 clones, about 80% being singletons. This sequence was found in a woman aged 50 to 60 who had recovered from COVID-19. The sample consisted of PBMCs or T cells enriched from blood (not recorded which).

The DNA for the CDR3 is TGTGCCAGCAGCCAGCACTATTCCTACAATGAGCAGTTCTTC. As protein: CASSQHYSYNEQFF. The chain recombines TRBV3-1 (or the pseudogene TRBV3-2) with TRBJ2-1; no reliable D call. V was cut by 3 bases and J by 1 base, with 7 bases left in between. In germline, CDR1 is LGHDT, CDR2 YNNKEL (reference sequence). The CDR3 length is 14 residues.